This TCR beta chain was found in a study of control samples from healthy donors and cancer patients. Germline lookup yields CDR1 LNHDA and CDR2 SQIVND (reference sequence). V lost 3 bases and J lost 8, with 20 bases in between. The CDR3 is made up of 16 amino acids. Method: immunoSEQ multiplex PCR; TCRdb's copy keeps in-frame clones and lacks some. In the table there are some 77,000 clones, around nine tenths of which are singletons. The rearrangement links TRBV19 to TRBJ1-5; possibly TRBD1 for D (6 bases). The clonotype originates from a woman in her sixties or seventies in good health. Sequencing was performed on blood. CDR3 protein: CASSIPGRGGLEPQHF. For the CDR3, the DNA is TGTGCCAGTAGTATCCCTGGGCGCGGGGGGCTTGAGCCCCAGCATTTT.